One sample yielded the 12 T cell receptor beta chains listed below, sequenced in a study of T cell changes during pregnancy in multiple sclerosis. Generated by immunoSEQ multiplex PCR, the TCRdb table keeps only in-frame clones and is missing some. The data show about 70,000 clones, 94% seen once. The sample here was peripheral blood, taken in the third trimester of pregnancy. The origin of the receptors is a female donor with multiple sclerosis, enrolled in a pregnancy study.

The J gene is TRBJ2-2, the V gene TRBV7-7; 13 bases match TRBD2. This CDR3 contains 19 residues. With 1 base clipped from V and 3 bases from J, the junction kept 8 bases outside the gene matches. Germline loops: CDR1 SSHAT, CDR2 FNYEAQ (reference sequence). The CDR3 DNA sequence: TGTGCCAGCAGCTTAGGTGGACTAGCGGGGGCCCGGGACACCGGGGAGCTGTTTTTT. Amino acid sequence: CASSLGGLAGARDTGELFF. Filled out from reference TRBV7-7 and TRBJ2-2, the complete variable domain reads GAGVSQSPRYKVTKRGQDVTLRCDPISSHATLYWYQQALGQGPEFLTYFNYEAQPDKSGLPSDRFSAERPEGSISTLTIQRTEQRDSAMYRCASSLGGLAGARDTGELFFGEGSRLTVL.

This sequence joins TRBV7-9 and TRBJ1-2, with 8 bases lining up with TRBD1. Germline CDR1 is SEHNR and CDR2 is FQNEAQ (reference sequence). This CDR3 comprises 13 residues. J was trimmed by 8 bases and V by 6 bases; bases with no gene match: 8. The CDR3 bases are TGTGCCAGCAGGGGGGCAGGGGGCTACGGCTACACCTTC. This gives the protein CASRGAGGYGYTF.

This rearrangement joins TRBV10-3 to TRBJ1-5; 9 bases are shared with TRBD1. The CDR3 length is 16 residues. J was trimmed by 3 bases and V by 6 bases; bases with no gene match: 9. Germline CDR1 and CDR2: ENHRY and SYGVKD. The CDR3 reads CAIREGGTGSNQPQHF. CDR3 sequence (DNA): TGTGCCATCAGAGAAGGGGGGACAGGGTCCAATCAGCCCCAGCATTTT.

This rearrangement joins TRBV6-5 to TRBJ2-2; TRBD1 matches 10 bases. Germline V gene data show CDR1 as MNHEY and CDR2 as SVGAGI. The J segment lost 5 bases and the V segment lost 0 bases, leaving 3 bases of the junction unmatched. There are 16 residues in the CDR3. Written as DNA, the CDR3 is TGTGCCAGCAGTTACTCGACGGGACAGGGGACCGGGGAGCTGTTTTTT. Protein sequence: CASSYSTGQGTGELFF.

CDR3 region: CASSLEGRGDEKLFF. Here the CDR3 DNA reads TGTGCCAGCAGCTTAGAGGGCAGGGGGGATGAAAAACTGTTTTTT. This rearrangement joins TRBV7-2 to TRBJ1-4, with 7 bases matching TRBD1. Germline V lookup: CDR1 SGHTA, CDR2 FQGNSA. This CDR3 comprises 15 residues. Germline trimming cut 1 base from V and 6 bases from J; bases unmatched to any gene: 5.

The chain uses TRBV27 and TRBJ2-5; D is possibly TRBD2 (5 bases). Trimming left V 4 bases short and J 3 bases short, with 6 bases between. Germline V gives CDR1 MNHEY, CDR2 SMNVEV (reference sequence). This CDR3 is 12 amino acids long. The CDR3 region is CASSSGEETQYF. The CDR3 nucleotides read TGTGCCAGCAGTTCCGGGGAAGAGACCCAGTACTTC.

The gene calls are TRBV10-3 and TRBJ1-5; 7 nucleotides match TRBD1. Germline CDR1 reads ENHRY; CDR2 reads SYGVKD. Unmatched junction bases numbered 4, after V lost 9 bases and J lost 2 bases. The CDR3 sequence is 13 residues long. In DNA, the CDR3 is TGTGCCATAGGAGGGACAGGCAATCAGCCCCAGCATTTT. Protein: CAIGGTGNQPQHF.

The chain combines TRBV7-9 with TRBJ2-6, with TRBD1 identical over 9 bases. CDR3 length equals 19 residues. The V segment lost 3 bases and the J segment 0 bases; nucleotides outside the gene matches: 9. Germline V CDR1 and CDR2: SEHNR, FQNEAQ (reference sequence). CDR3 sequence: CASSFPTGTGSSGANVLTF. In DNA form, the CDR3 reads TGTGCCAGCAGCTTTCCCACCGGGACAGGGAGCTCTGGGGCCAACGTCCTGACTTTC.

In its sample, this clone was seen once. V usage is TRBV7-6 and J usage is TRBJ2-5; 11 nucleotides align to TRBD2. The length of the CDR3 is 16 residues. The V gene end was trimmed by 5 bases and the J gene end by 5 bases; junction bases not matched to a gene: 10. Germline values: CDR1 SGHVS, CDR2 FNYEAQ. The CDR3 loop is CASSPNSGGAGETQYF. The CDR3, as DNA: TGTGCCAGCAGCCCTAATAGCGGGGGGGCCGGGGAGACCCAGTACTTC.

The chain employs TRBV7-9 and TRBJ1-1; 10 bases are a match to TRBD1. CDR1 and CDR2 (germline): SEHNR, FQNEAQ (reference sequence). There are 15 residues in the CDR3. V lost 3 bases and J lost 1; bases outside the gene matches: 2. The CDR3 DNA sequence: TGTGCCAGCAGCTTCCGGGACAGGGGGAACACTGAAGCTTTCTTT. Protein sequence: CASSFRDRGNTEAFF.

The V and J genes are TRBV4-1 and TRBJ2-2; no clear D gene. The V and J ends lost 5 bases and 5 bases respectively, with 6 bases between them. CDR3 length: 12 amino acids. CDR1 is MGHRA, CDR2 YSYEKL, per germline. CDR3 bases: TGCGCCAGCAGCTTACTGACCGGGGAGCTGTTTTTT. It yields the protein CASSLLTGELFF.

The CDR3 is CAWSRPPGGREQYF. CDR3 nucleotide sequence: TGTGCCTGGAGCCGACCCCCGGGGGGTCGGGAGCAGTACTTC. The gene calls are TRBV30 and TRBJ2-7; 7 bases align to TRBD2. This CDR3 is 14 amino acids long. Per the germline V gene, CDR1 is GTSNPN and CDR2 is SVGIG (reference sequence). Losses at the gene ends were 3 bases for V and 7 bases for J; bases not matched to a gene: 12.